The 32 T cell receptor beta chains reported below all come from one sample, sequenced in a study of T cells in Graves' hyperthyroidism and ophthalmopathy. Template material for amplifying TCR beta CDR3 regions consisted of RNA transcripts. HTBI primers were the set used in a first-round RT-PCR of the TCR CDR3. TCRdb recomputed calls from the multiplex PCR reads with MiXCR, one row per CDR3 protein. This table has about 560,000 distinct CDR3 sequences, 14% appearing once. The specimen sequenced was blood. These receptors were taken from a woman in her forties with Graves' hyperthyroidism.

This clonotype was picked up many times. The rearrangement uses TRBV27 and TRBJ2-5; 9 nucleotides agree with TRBD2. Germline V CDR1 and CDR2: MNHEY, SMNVEV (reference sequence). Unmatched junction bases numbered 3, after V lost 8 bases and J lost 2 bases. The CDR3 extends over 13 amino acids. CDR3 coding DNA: TGTGCCAGCGCGGGACTAGCTCAAGAGACCCAGTACTTC. Protein sequence: CASAGLAQETQYF.

This chain uses TRBV5-6 with TRBJ1-5, with 8 bases aligning to TRBD1. J was trimmed by 2 bases and V by 4 bases; bases with no gene match: 26. The CDR3 length is 22 residues. Germline CDR1 reads SGHDT; CDR2 reads YYEEEE. The CDR3 nucleotides are TGTGCCAGCAGCCTACTCTTACAGGGGGAACAATCTAGGCTCTCCGGCAATCAGCCCCAGCATTTT. As protein: CASSLLLQGEQSRLSGNQPQHF.

This clonotype was detected a few times. CDR3 DNA sequence: TGCGCCAGCAGCCTGGAGGGACTAGCGGGAGTTCACGAGCAGTACTTC. Translating gives CASSLEGLAGVHEQYF. The rearrangement uses TRBV5-1 and TRBJ2-7; 14 bases agree with TRBD2. The trim removed 4 bases at V and 5 bases at J, leaving 8 bases unmatched. The V gene's germline CDR1 is SGHRS and CDR2 YFSETQ. The CDR3 spans 16 residues.

This clonotype has ten or more counts. The chain is built from TRBV6-1 and TRBJ1-2; D is unresolved. This CDR3 comprises 13 residues. The V and J ends lost 5 bases and 2 bases respectively, with 9 bases between them. Per germline, CDR1 MNHNS and CDR2 SASEGT. CDR3 bases: TGTGCCAGCAGTCCCAGCTTCAACTATGGCTACACCTTC. It specifies CASSPSFNYGYTF.

The table lists this clonotype with many counts. The chain couples TRBV5-1 to TRBJ2-1, with TRBD2 matching 8 bases. The CDR3 runs to 14 residues. Trimming took 0 bases from V and 14 from J; bases not matched to a gene: 10. Germline assignment: CDR1 SGHRS and CDR2 YFSETQ. The CDR3 region is CASSLGSGRTSKFF. In nucleotides, the CDR3 is TGCGCCAGCAGCTTGGGGTCAGGAAGGACTAGCAAGTTCTTC.

This clonotype was observed at least ten times. The V call is TRBV18, the J call TRBJ2-2; 10 bases fit TRBD2. J gave up 3 bases and V 3 bases, and 4 bases lay outside the gene matches. Germline CDR1 KGHSH, CDR2 LQKENI. This CDR3 has 16 residues. In nucleotides, the CDR3 is TGTGCCAGCTCACCCGGACTAGCGGCCCACACCGGGGAGCTGTTTTTT. This codes for CASSPGLAAHTGELFF.

The J gene is TRBJ1-2, the V gene TRBV6-1; D is unclear. V was trimmed by 6 bases and J by 0 bases, leaving 14 bases between them. The CDR3 is made up of 15 amino acids. Germline loops: CDR1 MNHNS, CDR2 SASEGT. CDR3 protein: CASRREDRPNYGYTF. The CDR3, as DNA: TGTGCCAGCAGGCGGGAAGACCGACCTAACTATGGCTACACCTTC.

This clonotype was counted at least ten times. The gene calls are TRBV3-1 and TRBJ1-1; D is ambiguous. Looked up from germline, CDR1 is LGHDT and CDR2 is YNNKEL (reference sequence). The CDR3 runs 13 residues. With 1 base removed from V and 3 bases from J, the gap between germline ends came to 6 bases. As DNA, the CDR3 is TGTGCCAGCAGCCAAGTTTCTTACACTGAAGCTTTCTTT. Translating it yields CASSQVSYTEAFF.

This clonotype was detected ten times or more. This chain links TRBV7-3 with TRBJ2-3; 7 nucleotides match TRBD2. The V gene's germline CDR1 is SGHTA and CDR2 FQGTGA. Trimming took 7 bases from V and 2 from J; bases not matched to a gene: 15. The CDR3 length is 17 residues. The CDR3 DNA reads TGTGCCAGCACCTTGTGGGGGGGAGCGGGACTCACAGATACGCAGTATTTT. It yields the protein CASTLWGGAGLTDTQYF.

Ten or more counts support this clonotype. This chain links TRBV19 with TRBJ2-1; D not certain. Trimming took off 3 bases at V and 3 bases at J, with 6 bases between the two ends. The CDR3 has 13 amino acids. Germline CDR1 reads LNHDA; CDR2 reads SQIVND (reference sequence). CDR3 coding DNA: TGTGCCAGTAGTATCAACCACTACAATGAGCAGTTCTTC. It encodes CASSINHYNEQFF.

This clonotype was counted ten times or more. This chain uses TRBV29-1 with TRBJ2-5; the match to TRBD1 covers 7 bases. Germline V lookup: CDR1 SQVTM, CDR2 ANQGSEA. CDR3 length: 13 amino acids. Trimming at V came to 4 bases and at J to 2 bases, leaving 4 bases not matched to a gene. Written as DNA, the CDR3 is TGCAGCGTTGCCCGGGGACAGCAAGAGACCCAGTACTTC. Protein: CSVARGQQETQYF.

This clonotype has ten or more counts. The V gene is TRBV28, the J gene TRBJ2-7, with D uncertain. V lost 5 bases to trimming and J lost 3 bases, with 14 bases between them. The length of the CDR3 is 14 residues. Per the germline V gene, CDR1 is MDHEN and CDR2 is SYDVKM. The CDR3 DNA follows: TGTGCCAGCAGTGATAGTAGGGTGGGCTACGAGCAGTACTTC. Translation: CASSDSRVGYEQYF.

The rearrangement uses TRBV19 and TRBJ1-2; 7 bases match TRBD1. CDR1 LNHDA and CDR2 SQIVND come from the germline V gene (reference sequence). The CDR3 is made up of 13 amino acids. V dropped 6 bases and J dropped 1; count of bases not matched to a gene: 2. The CDR3 here is CASSGQVNYGYTF. CDR3 in DNA: TGTGCCAGTAGCGGACAGGTTAACTATGGCTACACCTTC. Looking up the rest from reference TRBV19 and TRBJ1-2 gives the full variable domain: DGGITQSPKYLFRKEGQNVTLSCEQNLNHDAMYWYRQDPGQGLRLIYYSQIVNDFQKGDIAEGYSVSREKKESFPLTVTSAQKNPTAFYLCASSGQVNYGYTFGSGTRLTVV.

The rearrangement uses TRBV2 and TRBJ1-3, with D possibly matching TRBD1 (5 bases). Trimming took 4 bases from V and 3 from J, leaving 13 bases between them. Per germline, CDR1 SNHLY and CDR2 FYNNEI. This CDR3 region has 15 residues. The CDR3 nucleotides are TGTGCCAGCAGTGTGACGGGGGACCTTGGAAACACCATATATTTT. This gives the protein CASSVTGDLGNTIYF. Looking up the rest from reference TRBV2 and TRBJ1-3 gives the full variable domain: EPEVTQTPSHQVTQMGQEVILRCVPISNHLYFYWYRQILGQKVEFLVSFYNNEISEKSEIFDDQFSVERPDGSNFTLKIRSTKLEDSAMYFCASSVTGDLGNTIYFGEGSWLTVV.

This clonotype showed up many times. J is TRBJ2-5 and V is TRBV6-1; TRBD1 matches at 9 bases. CDR1 MNHNS and CDR2 SASEGT come from the germline V gene. The CDR3 extends over 14 amino acids. The junction had 2 bases not matched to a gene; V was cut back by 4 bases and J by 2 bases. The DNA of the CDR3 is TGTGCCAGCAGTGTCGACAGGGGGCAAGAGACCCAGTACTTC. Its translation: CASSVDRGQETQYF.

The rearrangement uses TRBV28 and TRBJ1-2; 9 bases fit TRBD1. This CDR3 comprises 15 residues. Trimming took 7 bases from V and 4 from J; bases not matched to a gene: 10. Germline V CDR1 and CDR2: MDHEN, SYDVKM. CDR3 in DNA: TGTGCCAGCAAATCCGGGACAGGGCGGCTCTATGGCTACACCTTC. Translating it yields CASKSGTGRLYGYTF.

J is TRBJ2-1 and V is TRBV4-1, with D possibly being TRBD1 (6 bases). CDR1 and CDR2 from the germline V gene are MGHRA and YSYEKL. This CDR3 comprises 16 residues. V was cut by 2 bases and J by 6 bases, with 17 bases left in between. CDR3 loop: CASSQPPGQSGNEQFF. The CDR3 DNA is TGCGCCAGCAGCCAACCCCCCGGACAGTCGGGCAATGAGCAGTTCTTC.

V gene TRBV6-1 combines with J gene TRBJ1-2; a weak D match, TRBD1 (5 bases). Germline V lookup: CDR1 MNHNS, CDR2 SASEGT. V shed 4 bases and J shed 6 bases, with 30 bases lying between them. This CDR3 is built from 19 residues. The CDR3 nucleotides read TGTGCCAGCAGTGGGGGTAGGGCGGCAGGGAATCCCCTTTCGGATGGCTACACCTTC. It encodes CASSGGRAAGNPLSDGYTF.

This clonotype has more than one count but fewer than ten. The CDR3 end shows no conserved phenylalanine or tryptophan, and so a read error is likely. The genes are TRBV7-9 and TRBJ2-1; 7 bases are a match to TRBD2. This CDR3 has 16 amino acids. With V trimmed by 4 bases and J by 0 bases, 6 bases remained unmatched. Germline-derived CDR1 and CDR2 are SEHNR and FQNEAQ (reference sequence). The CDR3 reads CASSSREPYSYNEQFL. DNA for the CDR3: TGTGCCAGCAGCTCGCGGGAGCCCTACTCCTACAATGAGCAGTTCTTA.

This clonotype was detected ten times or more. The rearrangement uses TRBV3-1 and TRBJ1-1; the D is unclear. The CDR3 contains 14 residues. The V gene's germline CDR1 is LGHDT and CDR2 YNNKEL (reference sequence). Trimming took 0 bases from V and 1 from J, leaving 6 bases between them. Here the CDR3 reads CASSQDPGNTEAFF. In DNA, the CDR3 is TGTGCCAGCAGCCAAGACCCTGGGAACACTGAAGCTTTCTTT.

This clonotype has a count of ten or more. This chain connects TRBV20-1 to TRBJ2-5; TRBD2 might be the D (5 bases). From germline, CDR1 is DFQATT and CDR2 SNEGSKA (reference sequence). This CDR3 is built from 13 residues. Trimming removed 1 base at V and 2 bases at J, with 8 bases between. The CDR3 coding sequence is TGCAGTGCTAGAGTAGTAGCGCAAGAGACCCAGTACTTC. The encoded protein is CSARVVAQETQYF.

Concerning this clonotype: One junction end does not reproduce the germline sequence, and a read error may be involved. CDR3: CVWSVLTANTGELFF. CDR3 DNA: TGTGTCTGGAGTGTACTTACAGCGAACACCGGGGAGCTGTTTTTT. The genes are TRBV30 and TRBJ2-2; no clear D. This CDR3 contains 15 residues. CDR1 is GTSNPN, CDR2 SVGIG, per germline (reference sequence).

This chain links TRBV5-1 with TRBJ2-7, with 11 bases matching TRBD2. Germline CDR1 is SGHRS and CDR2 is YFSETQ. The J segment lost 6 bases and the V segment lost 4 bases, leaving 9 bases of the junction unmatched. The CDR3 consists of 15 residues. Written as DNA, the CDR3 is TGCGCCAGCAGCCCTTCACTAGCGGGAGCTTCCGAGCAGTACTTC. This encodes CASSPSLAGASEQYF. Filled out from reference TRBV5-1 and TRBJ2-7, the complete variable domain reads KAGVTQTPRYLIKTRGQQVTLSCSPISGHRSVSWYQQTPGQGLQFLFEYFSETQRNKGNFPGRFSGRQFSNSRSEMNVSTLELGDSALYLCASSPSLAGASEQYFGPGTRLTVT.

This clonotype was counted a single time. The CDR3 is CSARGRSKDVQRGQETQYF. CDR3 DNA sequence: TGCAGTGCTAGAGGTAGATCTAAAGACGTCCAACGGGGCCAAGAGACCCAGTACTTC. The rearrangement joins TRBV20-1 to TRBJ2-5, with D possibly TRBD2 on 5 matching bases. The CDR3 runs 19 residues. Trimming cost V 1 base and J 1 base, with 25 bases left between them. CDR1 and CDR2 (germline): DFQATT, SNEGSKA (reference sequence).

Many counts were recorded for this clonotype. The chain has TRBV28 and TRBJ2-7; 10 bases align to TRBD2. This CDR3 comprises 14 residues. Germline V CDR1 and CDR2: MDHEN, SYDVKM. Unmatched junction bases numbered 9, after V lost 6 bases and J lost 7 bases. CDR3 coding DNA: TGTGCCAGCAGGCCAGCGGGAGGGCTCTGGGAGCAGTACTTC. Translation gives CASRPAGGLWEQYF.

A few counts support this clonotype. The CDR3 region is CSATAGTKTDTQYF. CDR3 bases: TGCAGTGCCACAGCGGGAACAAAGACAGATACGCAGTATTTT. The chain is built from TRBV20-1 and TRBJ2-3; 7 bases fit TRBD2. Looked up from germline, CDR1 is DFQATT and CDR2 is SNEGSKA (reference sequence). V was clipped by 6 bases and J by 3 bases; unmatched bases: 9. The CDR3 consists of 14 residues.

The sample holds a few counts of this clonotype. The chain combines TRBV30 with TRBJ2-2, with a tentative D call TRBD1 (6 bases). Looked up from germline, CDR1 is GTSNPN and CDR2 is SVGIG (reference sequence). CDR3 length: 13 amino acids. V dropped 8 bases and J dropped 4 bases, with 14 bases sitting between them. The chain's CDR3 is CAHRGQSTGELFF. The DNA of the CDR3 is TGTGCCCACCGGGGACAATCCACCGGGGAGCTGTTTTTT. The entire variable domain, with the rest obtained from reference TRBV30 and TRBJ2-2, is as follows: SQTIHQWPATLVQPVGSPLSLECTVEGTSNPNLYWYRQAAGRGLQLLFYSVGIGQISSEVPQNLSASRPQDRQFILSSKKLLLSDSGFYLCAHRGQSTGELFFGEGSRLTVL.

This clonotype showed up many times. The chain is built from TRBV30 and TRBJ1-5; D is unresolved. The CDR3 sequence is 14 residues long. The germline V and J ends were trimmed by 1 base and 3 bases, with 10 bases remaining between them. Germline V CDR1 and CDR2: GTSNPN, SVGIG (reference sequence). The CDR3 protein is CAWSGTANNQPQHF. CDR3 DNA sequence: TGTGCCTGGAGTGGTACAGCTAACAATCAGCCCCAGCATTTT.

Note on this clonotype: The junction does not match germline at one end; this may be a read error. The chain couples TRBV2 to TRBJ1-1, with D unresolved. CDR3 length: 11 residues. CDR1 is SNHLY, CDR2 FYNNEI, per germline. CDR3 residues: CASRMNTEAIF. CDR3 in DNA: TGTGCCAGCCGCATGAACACCGAAGCTATCTTT.

This clonotype was observed at least ten times. The V and J genes are TRBV30 and TRBJ1-1; D remains unclear. V was shortened by 2 bases and J by 0 bases, with 13 bases between the two germline ends. The CDR3 is 15 residues long. The germline CDR1 and CDR2 sequences are GTSNPN and SVGIG (reference sequence). CDR3 coding DNA: TGTGCCTGGAGTATTTCGGCGGGGATGAACACTGAAGCTTTCTTT. It codes for CAWSISAGMNTEAFF.

This rearrangement joins TRBV12-3 or TRBV12-4 to TRBJ1-6; D remains ambiguous. V lost 10 bases, J lost 2 bases, and 12 bases lay in between. The CDR3 is made up of 14 amino acids. CDR3 amino acids: CAIQVGPYNSPLHF. For the CDR3, the DNA is TGTGCCATCCAGGTTGGGCCCTATAATTCACCCCTCCACTTT.

This rearrangement joins TRBV5-5 to TRBJ2-2; TRBD1 aligns across 12 bases. Trimming took 4 bases from V and 2 from J; bases not matched to a gene: 12. The CDR3 length is 19 residues. Germline lookup yields CDR1 SGHKS and CDR2 YYEKEE (reference sequence). The CDR3 DNA sequence: TGTGCCAGCAGCAATATTCCGGGACAGGGGGCGGTAAACACCGGGGAGCTGTTTTTT. This translates into CASSNIPGQGAVNTGELFF.